The sequence of this T cell receptor beta chain was determined in a study of blood T cell repertoires in COVID-19. Across the study: COVID-19 samples from acute and convalescent phases originated in the United States, Italy and Spain. The cDNA or gDNA used as material had been derived from T cells, B-cell-depleted T cells, or PBMCs.

The length of the CDR3 is 18 residues. Enrolment of Seattle patients took place during active infection, and they were followed longitudinally. Here immunoSEQ multiplex PCR was the method, and the copy in TCRdb shows in-frame clones only, minus some. This table has hundreds of thousands of clones, 80% to 90% appearing once. Sequencing was done on a sample of peripheral blood. The J gene is TRBJ1-4, the V gene TRBV21-1; the table's D call of TRBD1 was not tested on the DNA. TRBV21-1 is a documented pseudogene. This clonotype was sampled from a woman aged 60 to 75 with COVID-19, enrolled during active disease. CDR3 sequence: CASSKVAGQGETNEKLFF. In DNA form, the CDR3 reads TGTGCCAGCAGCAAAGTCGCGGGACAGGGGGAGACTAATGAAAAACTGTTTTTT.